One sample yielded the 32 T cell receptor beta chains listed below, sequenced in a study of cytomegalovirus exposure and HLA in healthy donors. Amplification used 60 Vbeta primers and 13 Jbeta primers. Produced via immunoSEQ multiplex PCR; TCRdb's table is partial and in-frame only. The top ten hold 2% to 2.5% of the sample, which has 160,000 or so clones, 70% to 80% seen once. The sequencing sample was made of PBMCs. The receptor source for this set is a man aged 35 to 55 in good health and CMV-seronegative.

This chain joins TRBV19 and TRBJ1-3, with TRBD1 matching 7 bases. Unmatched junction bases numbered 1, after V lost 8 bases and J lost 3 bases. The CDR3 length is 12 residues. Germline V gene data show CDR1 as LNHDA and CDR2 as SQIVND (reference sequence). CDR3 residues: CASGTDGNTIYF. CDR3 bases: TGTGCCAGTGGGACAGATGGAAACACCATATATTTT.

In DNA, the CDR3 is TGTGCCAGCAGCCCTCTGCCAGGTTCCAGCGGGCGAAGGTCCTACGAGCAGTACTTC. Residues: CASSPLPGSSGRRSYEQYF. This sequence joins TRBV7-8 and TRBJ2-7; D perhaps matches TRBD2 (6 bases). V shed 5 bases and J shed 1 base, with 27 bases lying between them. The CDR3 totals 19 residues. The germline V gene has CDR1 SGHVS and CDR2 FQNEAQ.

The chain links TRBV7-9 to TRBJ1-3; 8 nucleotides agree with TRBD1. The CDR3 length is 19 residues. CDR1 SEHNR and CDR2 FQNEAQ come from the germline V gene (reference sequence). Losses at the gene ends were 4 bases for V and 3 bases for J; bases not matched to a gene: 17. CDR3 sequence: CASSSRQGASVVFGNTIYF. The CDR3 DNA reads TGTGCCAGCAGCTCGCGTCAGGGGGCTTCCGTTGTATTTGGAAACACCATATATTTT.

CDR3 region: CASSPVVALNTGELFF. Here the CDR3 DNA reads TGTGCCAGCAGCCCAGTCGTGGCCTTAAACACCGGGGAGCTGTTTTTT. The rearrangement links TRBV7-8 to TRBJ2-2, with D hard to call. This CDR3 spans 16 amino acids. Germline loops: CDR1 SGHVS, CDR2 FQNEAQ. Trimming cost V 5 bases and J 2 bases, with 15 bases left between them.

The rearrangement links TRBV27 to TRBJ1-2, with D perhaps TRBD1 (6 bases). Germline CDR1 is MNHEY and CDR2 is SMNVEV (reference sequence). Trimming took 7 bases from V and 4 from J, leaving 19 bases between them. The CDR3 totals 15 residues. CDR3 nucleotide sequence: TGTGCCAGCAAACCCATTGATACAGGGTTCTATGGCTACACCTTC. Protein sequence: CASKPIDTGFYGYTF.

This chain uses TRBV10-3 with TRBJ2-7; D might be TRBD2 (6 bases). Between the trimmed V and J ends, which lost 6 bases and 3 bases, there was a span of 18 bases. Germline CDR1 and CDR2: ENHRY and SYGVKD. This CDR3 comprises 15 residues. CDR3 sequence: CAIRGGAGPFYEQYF. The CDR3 bases are TGTGCCATCAGGGGCGGGGCCGGGCCATTCTACGAGCAGTACTTC.

The chain uses TRBV28 and TRBJ1-3; no reliable D call. The CDR3 has 13 amino acids. Between the trimmed V and J ends, which lost 2 bases and 7 bases, there was a span of 9 bases. Germline-derived CDR1 and CDR2 are MDHEN and SYDVKM. The CDR3 DNA sequence: TGTGCCAGCAGTTTACTGGGCAGGAACACCATATATTTT. Translating it yields CASSLLGRNTIYF.

This chain links TRBV6-5 with TRBJ2-3; possible D gene TRBD2, 5 bases. CDR1 is MNHEY and CDR2 is SVGAGI in the germline V gene. V lost 5 bases, J lost 5 bases, and 14 bases lay in between. The CDR3 totals 14 residues. The CDR3 DNA sequence: TGTGCCAGCAGTCTACGGTTGACTAAAGATACGCAGTATTTT. Its translation is CASSLRLTKDTQYF.

On this clone: One end of the junction does not line up with germline, which may come from a read error. The chain combines TRBV30 with TRBJ2-6; D might be TRBD1 (5 bases). The CDR3 contains 12 residues. The germline V gene has CDR1 GTSNPN and CDR2 SVGIG (reference sequence). The CDR3 here is CAWSRGANGLTF. CDR3 nucleotides: TGTGCCTGGAGCCGTGGGGCCAACGGCCTGACTTTC.

V gene TRBV6-1 combines with J gene TRBJ1-1, with a weak D call TRBD1 (6 bases). The germline V gene has CDR1 MNHNS and CDR2 SASEGT. This CDR3 spans 14 amino acids. V lost 3 bases, J lost 2 bases, and 10 bases lay in between. For the CDR3, the DNA is TGTGCCAGCAGTGAGAGGGGGACCAACACTGAAGCTTTCTTT. This translates into CASSERGTNTEAFF.

V usage is TRBV5-8 and J usage is TRBJ2-5, with D maybe TRBD1 (5 bases). Germline V gene data show CDR1 as SGHTS and CDR2 as YDEGEE. This CDR3 is built from 16 residues. Trimming left V 2 bases short and J 0 bases short, with 14 bases between. This CDR3 is CASSFGREGYQETQYF. The CDR3 nucleotides are TGTGCCAGCAGCTTCGGCAGGGAAGGGTACCAAGAGACCCAGTACTTC.

The chain employs TRBV6-5 and TRBJ2-5; 8 positions match TRBD2. The CDR3 has 15 amino acids. Trimming took 6 bases from V and 1 from J; bases not matched to a gene: 7. Germline V CDR1 and CDR2: MNHEY, SVGAGI. The CDR3 DNA reads TGTGCCAGCAGCCAGAAAACTAGCGGCCAAGAGACCCAGTACTTC. Its protein product is CASSQKTSGQETQYF.

V is TRBV28 and J is TRBJ2-7, with TRBD2 matching over 8 bases. CDR1 is MDHEN and CDR2 is SYDVKM in the germline V gene. The CDR3 extends over 17 amino acids. The V and J ends lost 4 bases and 3 bases, in that order; junction bases with no gene match: 14. Here the CDR3 DNA reads TGTGCCAGCAGTTATGGGGCAGCGGGAGAGCCCCACTACGAGCAGTACTTC. Its protein is CASSYGAAGEPHYEQYF.

The chain has TRBV2 and TRBJ2-7, with a weak D call TRBD2 (5 bases). Germline CDR1 SNHLY, CDR2 FYNNEI. V was shortened by 2 bases and J by 3 bases, with 8 bases between the two germline ends. The CDR3 totals 13 residues. The CDR3 loop reads CASSESGLYEQYF. CDR3 DNA sequence: TGTGCCAGCAGTGAAAGCGGTCTCTACGAGCAGTACTTC.

This clone was seen more than once but under ten times. This chain links TRBV18 with TRBJ1-2, with D perhaps matching TRBD1 (6 bases). The CDR3 runs to 13 residues. V was cut by 5 bases and J by 7 bases, with 14 bases left in between. Germline loops: CDR1 KGHSH, CDR2 LQKENI. DNA for the CDR3: TGTGCCAGCTCAAATCCAGGGGCCCGTGGCTACACCTTC. This encodes CASSNPGARGYTF.

The chain couples TRBV5-1 to TRBJ2-2; 8 bases are shared with TRBD1. The germline V gene encodes CDR1 SGHRS and CDR2 YFSETQ. CDR3 length: 17 residues. The J segment lost 4 bases and the V segment lost 0 bases, leaving 8 bases of the junction unmatched. CDR3 sequence reads: CASSLAPQGAITGELFF. Here the CDR3 DNA reads TGCGCCAGCAGCTTGGCGCCTCAGGGGGCGATCACCGGGGAGCTGTTTTTT.

The chain couples TRBV11-3 to TRBJ2-1; D remains ambiguous. With 3 bases removed from V and 7 bases from J, the gap between germline ends came to 7 bases. The CDR3 consists of 12 residues. In germline, CDR1 is SGHNT, CDR2 YENEEA. The CDR3 DNA reads as TGTGCCAGCAGCTTTACCCGGAATGAGCAGTTCTTC. The encoded protein is CASSFTRNEQFF.

V is TRBV28 and J is TRBJ1-2; TRBD1 matches at 8 bases. After removal of 6 bases from V and 5 bases from J, the junction contained 11 bases not matched to a gene. Germline CDR1 and CDR2: MDHEN and SYDVKM. The CDR3 has 15 residues. The CDR3 loop reads CASRAGGGLGYGYTF. CDR3 nucleotides: TGTGCCAGCAGGGCAGGGGGCGGTTTAGGGTATGGCTACACCTTC.

The gene calls are TRBV2 and TRBJ1-1; a weak D match, TRBD1 (6 bases). The germline V gene has CDR1 SNHLY and CDR2 FYNNEI. With 7 bases removed from V and 0 bases from J, the gap between germline ends came to 12 bases. The CDR3 is made up of 14 amino acids. The CDR3 is CASTPDRLNTEAFF. The CDR3 DNA reads TGTGCCAGCACCCCTGACAGGTTGAACACTGAAGCTTTCTTT.

The gene calls are TRBV7-2 and TRBJ2-7, with TRBD1 matching over 7 bases. Per germline, CDR1 SGHTA and CDR2 FQGNSA. The CDR3 covers 14 residues. The junction had 6 bases not matched to a gene; V was cut back by 5 bases and J by 2 bases. CDR3 sequence reads: CASSPPGQTYEQYF. The CDR3 DNA sequence: TGTGCCAGCAGCCCGCCGGGACAGACCTACGAGCAGTACTTC.

The rearrangement uses TRBV9 and TRBJ1-2, with no clear D. The CDR3 spans 15 residues. V lost 0 bases to trimming and J lost 2 bases, with 11 bases between them. The germline V gene encodes CDR1 SGDLS and CDR2 YYNGEE. CDR3 coding DNA: TGTGCCAGCAGCGTAGATTCGTGGCAAAACTATGGCTACACCTTC. Translating it yields CASSVDSWQNYGYTF. The entire variable domain, with the rest obtained from reference TRBV9 and TRBJ1-2, is as follows: DSGVTQTPKHLITATGQRVTLRCSPRSGDLSVYWYQQSLDQGLQFLIQYYNGEERAKGNILERFSAQQFPDLHSELNLSSLELGDSALYFCASSVDSWQNYGYTFGSGTRLTVV.

This rearrangement joins TRBV4-2 to TRBJ2-1, with D perhaps matching TRBD2 (5 bases). Germline-derived CDR1 and CDR2 are LGHNA and YNFKEQ. This CDR3 has 14 residues. The V and J ends lost 0 bases and 4 bases respectively, with 7 bases between them. The CDR3 nucleotides are TGTGCCAGCAGCCAAGATCGACTATACAATGAGCAGTTCTTC. It yields the protein CASSQDRLYNEQFF.

This chain joins TRBV7-2 and TRBJ2-5, with D maybe TRBD2 (6 bases). Trimming removed 1 base at V and 4 bases at J, with 16 bases between. This CDR3 has 16 residues. Germline CDR1 reads SGHTA; CDR2 reads FQGNSA. The CDR3 here is CASSLVGGGRTETQYF. The CDR3 DNA follows: TGTGCCAGCAGCTTAGTGGGGGGTGGGCGGACAGAGACCCAGTACTTC.

This clone was detected only a few times. This sequence joins TRBV28 and TRBJ2-1; 11 nucleotides line up with TRBD2. The germline V gene encodes CDR1 MDHEN and CDR2 SYDVKM. This CDR3 region has 14 residues. After removal of 6 bases from V and 9 bases from J, the junction contained 7 bases not matched to a gene. The CDR3, as DNA: TGTGCCAGCAGCCCTTTAGCGGGAGGGGCTGAGCAGTTCTTC. Encoded protein: CASSPLAGGAEQFF. Together with reference TRBV28 and TRBJ2-1, the CDR3 gives the full variable domain: DVKVTQSSRYLVKRTGEKVFLECVQDMDHENMFWYRQDPGLGLRLIYFSYDVKMKEKGDIPEGYSVSREKKERFSLILESASTNQTSMYLCASSPLAGGAEQFFGPGTRLTVL.

In its sample, this clone was seen a few times. J is TRBJ2-7 and V is TRBV6-1; tentatively, D is TRBD1 (7 bases). The CDR3 covers 14 residues. The germline gives CDR1 MNHNS, CDR2 SASEGT. The ends were cut back, 11 bases at V and 0 bases at J, with 17 bases in the middle. DNA for the CDR3: TGTGCCTCTCAAAACCAGGGGGGCTCCTACGAGCAGTACTTC. Protein: CASQNQGGSYEQYF.

This sequence joins TRBV28 and TRBJ2-2; 7 nucleotides match TRBD2. The CDR3 is made up of 18 amino acids. Looked up from germline, CDR1 is MDHEN and CDR2 is SYDVKM. Trimming at V came to 7 bases and at J to 3 bases, leaving 17 bases not matched to a gene. The CDR3 region is CASKYRWAGVGDTGELFF. CDR3 sequence (DNA): TGTGCCAGCAAATATAGATGGGCGGGAGTGGGGGACACCGGGGAGCTGTTTTTT.

The V gene is TRBV28, the J gene TRBJ1-6, with D possibly being TRBD1 (5 bases). CDR1 and CDR2 from the germline V gene are MDHEN and SYDVKM. CDR3 length: 14 amino acids. V gave up 3 bases and J gave up 9 bases, with 12 bases separating them. The chain's CDR3 is CASSFTGMGSPLHF. CDR3 sequence (DNA): TGTGCCAGCAGTTTCACAGGAATGGGTTCACCCCTCCACTTT.

The chain links TRBV9 to TRBJ2-3; tentative D call: TRBD2 (6 bases). The germline V gene has CDR1 SGDLS and CDR2 YYNGEE. Between the trimmed V and J ends, which lost 6 bases and 5 bases, there was a span of 16 bases. The CDR3 runs 14 residues. CDR3 loop: CASNPGTPRDTQYF. CDR3 DNA sequence: TGTGCCAGCAACCCCGGGACTCCAAGAGATACGCAGTATTTT. Together with reference TRBV9 and TRBJ2-3, the CDR3 gives the full variable domain: DSGVTQTPKHLITATGQRVTLRCSPRSGDLSVYWYQQSLDQGLQFLIQYYNGEERAKGNILERFSAQQFPDLHSELNLSSLELGDSALYFCASNPGTPRDTQYFGPGTRLTVL.

Only one count was recorded for this clone. This chain connects TRBV9 to TRBJ2-3, with D possibly TRBD1 on 7 matching bases. The CDR3 runs to 17 residues. CDR1 SGDLS and CDR2 YYNGEE come from the germline V gene. V was shortened by 0 bases and J by 0 bases, with 14 bases between the two germline ends. The CDR3 is CASSVGPGGTSTDTQYF. CDR3 nucleotide sequence: TGTGCCAGCAGCGTAGGTCCAGGGGGGACTAGCACAGATACGCAGTATTTT.

The chain employs TRBV28 and TRBJ1-1; D remains unclear. Per the germline V gene, CDR1 is MDHEN and CDR2 is SYDVKM. CDR3 size: 15 residues. V lost 7 bases and J 6 bases, leaving 21 bases between the germline ends. This chain's CDR3 is CASTAQSGEAPEAFF. For the CDR3, the DNA is TGTGCCAGCACAGCCCAATCCGGGGAGGCCCCTGAAGCTTTCTTT.

This chain uses TRBV4-1 with TRBJ2-1, with 11 bases that match TRBD2. The V segment lost 0 bases and the J segment 7 bases; nucleotides outside the gene matches: 8. Per the germline V gene, CDR1 is MGHRA and CDR2 is YSYEKL. This CDR3 has 17 amino acids. CDR3 protein: CASSQEPSGGLVNEQFF. CDR3 in DNA: TGCGCCAGCAGCCAAGAGCCTAGCGGGGGGTTGGTTAATGAGCAGTTCTTC.

The chain has TRBV7-8 and TRBJ2-5; TRBD1 might be the D (7 bases). The germline gives CDR1 SGHVS, CDR2 FQNEAQ. The CDR3 extends over 14 amino acids. V lost 3 bases, J lost 4 bases, and 12 bases lay in between. CDR3 amino acids: CASSFGGGVETQYF. The DNA of the CDR3 is TGTGCCAGCAGCTTTGGAGGGGGCGTAGAGACCCAGTACTTC. The full variable domain, its missing parts supplied by reference TRBV7-8 and TRBJ2-5, is GAGVSQSPRYKVAKRGQDVALRCDPISGHVSLFWYQQALGQGPEFLTYFQNEAQLDKSGLPSDRFFAERPEGSVSTLKIQRTQQEDSAVYLCASSFGGGVETQYFGPGTRLLVL.